Sequencing of this TCR beta chain was carried out in a study of T cell clones after liver transplantation (dated by TCRdb to between 2018 and 2021). Background for the entire study: ITN030ST, the source of the samples, was a randomized trial that attempted immunosuppression withdrawal within 2 years of liver transplantation. As an antigen-independent comparator for donor-reactive sequences, third party-reactive TCRbeta sequences were also identified from pre-transplant MLRs. Donor-reactive T cell clones were identified using TCRbeta sequencing after a pre-transplant mixed lymphocyte reaction and were then followed in post-transplant blood. Tolerance was defined as complete immunosuppression withdrawal for at least one year with no rise in liver enzymes beyond twice the upper limit of normal. The subjects received no induction therapy and were kept on standard immunosuppression until randomization at 12-24 months post-transplant. Three of the eight recipients were HCV-positive; the others were transplanted for non-autoimmune, non-viral indications. The studied cohort comprised 8 liver transplant recipients, 3 classified as tolerant and 5 as non-tolerant. Blood samples were collected pre-transplant, pre-randomization before withdrawal, and post-randomization after either complete withdrawal or failed withdrawal. Results the study describes overall, beyond this receptor: In a couple of subjects, low numbers of available donor cells limited the measurable donor-reactive repertoire. A significant post-transplant decrease in circulating donor-reactive CD4 TCRbeta sequences was observed in most of the 8 subjects, irrespective of tolerance or HCV status. When repertoire turnover was taken into account, detection of donor-reactive sequences was significantly reduced in 7 of 8 subjects for CD4 and in 8 of 8 subjects for CD8. Because of small, heterogeneous patient numbers and non-standardized post-transplant time points, the conclusions were only preliminary. Donor-reactive sequences declined more than third party-reactive ones, suggesting partial antigen-specific deletion unrelated to withdrawal success. Since no allograft tissue specimens were available, donor-reactive T cells may have migrated into the graft instead of being deleted.

High-throughput TCRbeta CDR3 sequencing of frozen genomic DNA was performed by immunoSEQ, with PCR amplification, mapping, bias correction and internal controls included. The authors' analysis ran thus. Productive rearrangements were kept, and unique TCRbeta sequences were defined by CDR3 nucleotide sequence plus V and J gene. For classification of a sequence as donor-reactive, at least 5-fold expansion in CFSE-low cells relative to unstimulated pre-transplant cells and a frequency of at least 0.01% were required. To ensure at least 90% detection power, minimum frequency thresholds were set for each subject based on that subject's lowest-template unstimulated sample. Jensen-Shannon divergence between the top 1000 TCRbeta sequences post-transplant and pre-transplant was used to measure repertoire turnover. Changes in detection of donor-reactive sequences were tested with two-sided Fisher's exact tests. TCRdb stores this immuneACCESS table with in-frame sequences only. Part of the clones is absent; in the studies checked, under half of the shortfall reflects unresolved V genes, and no reason is known for the rest. V and J calls and clone size follow that table, whereas D and trimming were derived from the DNA. The sample yields 55,000 to 80,000 clones; around 90% were counted once. The ten largest account for 2% to 3% of the sample.

In light of the paper, this sample's time point label describes: pre-transplant. Thawed unstimulated PBMCs were stained for CD3, CD4 and CD8 and FACS-sorted into CD3+CD4+ and CD3+CD8+ populations. All 8 studied subjects were randomized to immunosuppression withdrawal. The Qiagen DNeasy Blood and Tissue Kit was used to isolate genomic DNA. This clone appeared a single time. Its antigen remains unidentified. No much larger clonotype is one base removed from it; base qualities were not supplied. CDR1 is given as SGHRS and CDR2 as YFSETQ, both from the germline V gene. V has 1 base trimmed and J has 4 bases trimmed; junction bases matching no gene number 5. The CDR3 covers 17 residues, taking in both the cysteine and the phenylalanine. The DNA shown is the 51-base CDR3, in frame from base 1.

This specimen was CD4+ T cells from blood, taken before liver transplant. The rearrangement combines TRBV5-1 with TRBJ2-2; the junction holds 12 bases that match TRBD2. The sequence was collected from a human donor who received a liver transplant. Read as DNA, the sequence is TGCGCCAGCAGCTTGTCGACTAGCGGGAGTATCACCGGGGAGCTGTTTTTT. The resulting protein is CASSLSTSGSITGELFF.